The 13 T cell receptor beta chains below come from one sample, sequenced in a study of T cells in localized non-small cell lung cancer. Clones were read by immunoSEQ multiplex PCR, and TCRdb kept only the in-frame ones, dropping some. The sample carries 75,000 to 90,000 clones, roughly 81% recorded once. Material: peripheral blood, obtained before any cancer treatment. These receptors all stem from a man between 40 and 75 years old with stage I lung adenocarcinoma.

The chain links TRBV7-2 to TRBJ2-1, with D tentatively TRBD2 (5 bases). Trimming cost V 5 bases and J 13 bases, with 18 bases left between them. The germline V gene has CDR1 SGHTA and CDR2 FQGNSA. This CDR3 is 13 amino acids long. The CDR3: CASSLDGVQIQFF. The CDR3 DNA reads as TGTGCCAGCAGCCTAGACGGGGTCCAGATACAGTTCTTC.

V usage is TRBV13 and J usage is TRBJ1-1; 7 positions match TRBD1. The trim removed 6 bases at V and 0 bases at J, leaving 10 bases unmatched. This CDR3 has 16 amino acids. The V gene's germline CDR1 is PRHDT and CDR2 FYEKMQ (reference sequence). The CDR3 DNA follows: TGTGCCAGCAGGCATCGGACAGGCCGGCTGAACACTGAAGCTTTCTTT. Residues: CASRHRTGRLNTEAFF.

The chain has TRBV2 and TRBJ2-2, with D perhaps matching TRBD2 (5 bases). V lost 7 bases to trimming and J lost 5 bases, with 20 bases between them. The CDR3 is 16 amino acids. Per germline, CDR1 SNHLY and CDR2 FYNNEI. Here the CDR3 DNA reads TGTGCCAGCACCCCAAGAGGGAGAACGGGTACCGGGGAGCTGTTTTTT. As protein: CASTPRGRTGTGELFF.

V gene TRBV19 combines with J gene TRBJ2-1, with 7 bases lining up with TRBD2. The germline V gene encodes CDR1 LNHDA and CDR2 SQIVND (reference sequence). The CDR3 contains 17 residues. Trimming cost V 6 bases and J 4 bases; bases outside gene matches: 15. CDR3 loop: CASSPLKSLAAYNEQFF. The DNA for the CDR3 is TGTGCCAGTAGCCCGCTTAAATCGCTAGCGGCATACAATGAGCAGTTCTTC.

The chain joins TRBV5-1 to TRBJ2-5; D gene unclear. V was cut by 0 bases and J by 8 bases, with 11 bases left in between. The length of the CDR3 is 13 residues. Germline V gene sequence: CDR1 SGHRS, CDR2 YFSETQ. CDR3 loop: CASSLVPADTQYF. CDR3 sequence (DNA): TGCGCCAGCAGCTTGGTGCCAGCTGATACCCAGTACTTC.

The chain employs TRBV6-1 and TRBJ2-2; D remains ambiguous. The CDR3 is made up of 13 amino acids. Germline values: CDR1 MNHNS, CDR2 SASEGT. Trimming pared 5 bases from V and 7 bases from J, leaving 11 bases between. The CDR3 is CASSSENGGELFF. The CDR3 nucleotides read TGTGCCAGCAGTTCGGAAAACGGCGGGGAGCTGTTTTTT.

CDR3 coding DNA: TGTGCCAGCAGCTCGAGGACAGAAAGGGATACGCAGTATTTT. Encoded protein: CASSSRTERDTQYF. This chain links TRBV7-9 with TRBJ2-3; D might be TRBD1 (6 bases). The ends were cut back, 4 bases at V and 6 bases at J, with 14 bases in the middle. This CDR3 has 14 amino acids. The germline gives CDR1 SEHNR, CDR2 FQNEAQ (reference sequence).

V usage is TRBV27 and J usage is TRBJ2-3; a possible D gene is TRBD2 (5 bases). The CDR3 loop spans 14 amino acids. The germline CDR1 and CDR2 sequences are MNHEY and SMNVEV (reference sequence). Trimming stripped 3 bases from V and 2 bases from J, with 9 bases between. CDR3 nucleotide sequence: TGTGCCAGCAGTTTTGAGAGGGCCACAGATACGCAGTATTTT. Residues: CASSFERATDTQYF.

The rearrangement links TRBV27 to TRBJ1-2, with 7 bases identical to TRBD1. CDR1 and CDR2 from the germline V gene are MNHEY and SMNVEV (reference sequence). The CDR3 runs 19 residues. V shed 6 bases, J shed 1 base, and the junction held 20 bases outside the gene matches. CDR3 in DNA: TGTGCCAGCAGAACTGCCGCCGGGACAGTGGGACTCGGTAACTATGGCTACACCTTC. It yields the protein CASRTAAGTVGLGNYGYTF.

J is TRBJ1-1 and V is TRBV6-6, with 8 bases matching TRBD1. Germline V gives CDR1 MNHNY, CDR2 SVGAGI (reference sequence). After removal of 5 bases from V and 3 bases from J, the junction contained 11 bases not matched to a gene. The CDR3 runs 16 residues. The CDR3 sequence is CASSPGQGGEYTEAFF. The CDR3, as DNA: TGTGCCAGCAGTCCTGGACAGGGAGGGGAGTACACTGAAGCTTTCTTT.

The chain employs TRBV27 and TRBJ1-5, with 8 bases that match TRBD1. This CDR3 is built from 15 residues. Germline-derived CDR1 and CDR2 are MNHEY and SMNVEV (reference sequence). V gave up 6 bases and J gave up 1 base; unmatched junction bases: 5. The CDR3 nucleotides are TGTGCCAGCAGCTCGGACAGGGACAGCAATCAGCCCCAGCATTTT. Translated, it gives CASSSDRDSNQPQHF.

CDR3 in amino acids: CASSTSYQPQHF. CDR3 nucleotides: TGTGCCAGTAGTACAAGTTATCAGCCCCAGCATTTT. The chain has TRBV19 and TRBJ1-5; no firm D call. With 4 bases removed from V and 5 bases from J, the gap between germline ends came to 6 bases. Germline V lookup: CDR1 LNHDA, CDR2 SQIVND (reference sequence). This CDR3 contains 12 residues.

This clone was detected a few times. This sequence joins TRBV18 and TRBJ2-7, with D perhaps matching TRBD1 (5 bases). V was trimmed by 3 bases and J by 0 bases, leaving 18 bases between them. This CDR3 has 17 residues. Germline values: CDR1 KGHSH, CDR2 LQKENI. The DNA for the CDR3 is TGTGCCAGCTCACCTTTGGCGCGACAGTCCCCCTCCTACGAGCAGTACTTC. Protein: CASSPLARQSPSYEQYF. The entire variable domain, with the rest obtained from reference TRBV18 and TRBJ2-7, is as follows: NAGVMQNPRHLVRRRGQEARLRCSPMKGHSHVYWYRQLPEEGLKFMVYLQKENIIDESGMPKERFSAEFPKEGPSILRIQQVVRGDSAAYFCASSPLARQSPSYEQYFGPGTRLTVT.